Following are 32 T cell receptor beta chains from one sample sequenced in a study of T cells in Graves' hyperthyroidism and ophthalmopathy. RNA transcripts yielded amplified TCR beta CDR3 regions. The primer set for the first-round RT-PCR of the TCR CDR3 was HTBI. Each CDR3 protein gets one entry after TCRdb re-called the multiplex PCR reads with MiXCR. The data contain roughly 380,000 distinct CDR3 sequences, approximately 15% of them singletons. The sample taken for sequencing was blood. Receptors were obtained from a woman in her sixties or seventies with Graves' hyperthyroidism.

The DNA of the CDR3 is TGTGCCAGCAGCCCACCGACTAGTGGAGAGACCCAGTACTTC. It is translated as CASSPPTSGETQYF. The chain recombines TRBV5-6 with TRBJ2-5; maybe TRBD2 (6 bases). The CDR3 contains 14 residues. Germline V lookup: CDR1 SGHDT, CDR2 YYEEEE. Deletions cut 4 bases from V and 4 bases from J, with 14 bases between.

This clonotype was counted ten times or more. CDR3 residues: CSVREGETQYF. The DNA of the CDR3 is TGCAGCGTAAGGGAGGGAGAGACCCAGTACTTC. V usage is TRBV29-1 and J usage is TRBJ2-5; 7 bases align to TRBD2. Germline trimming cut 6 bases from V and 4 bases from J; bases unmatched to any gene: 2. The germline V gene has CDR1 SQVTM and CDR2 ANQGSEA. The CDR3 runs to 11 residues. The whole variable domain, filled in from reference TRBV29-1 and TRBJ2-5, reads SAVISQKPSRDICQRGTSLTIQCQVDSQVTMMFWYRQQPGQSLTLIATANQGSEATYESGFVIDKFPISRPNLTFSTLTVSNMSPEDSSIYLCSVREGETQYFGPGTRLLVL.

This clonotype was picked up a small number of times. CDR3 sequence reads: CASSNPGLAGGPGYEQYF. Here the CDR3 DNA reads TGTGCCAGTAGTAACCCCGGACTAGCGGGAGGGCCCGGCTACGAGCAGTACTTC. V and J are TRBV19 and TRBJ2-7, with 15 bases aligning to TRBD2. Per the germline V gene, CDR1 is LNHDA and CDR2 is SQIVND (reference sequence). The CDR3 has 18 residues. Trimming at V came to 4 bases and at J to 3 bases, leaving 10 bases not matched to a gene.

The chain couples TRBV6-1 to TRBJ1-2, with D possibly being TRBD1 (5 bases). CDR1 is MNHNS, CDR2 SASEGT, per germline. The V end lost 3 bases, the J end lost 2 bases, and 7 bases lay between the germline ends. The CDR3 totals 13 residues. CDR3 bases: TGTGCCAGCAGTGAGGGGGAAAACTATGGCTACACCTTC. This translates into CASSEGENYGYTF.

This clonotype was counted ten times or more. The genes are TRBV15 and TRBJ1-1, with D perhaps matching TRBD1 (6 bases). Germline V lookup: CDR1 LNHNV, CDR2 YYDKDF (reference sequence). V lost 5 bases to trimming and J lost 4 bases, with 23 bases between them. This CDR3 is 17 amino acids long. CDR3 nucleotide sequence: TGTGCCACCAGCCTGAAACGGGGGGGGCGTCGGGGCACTGAAGCTTTCTTT. It specifies CATSLKRGGRRGTEAFF.

Concerning this clonotype itself: Just one base apart from a much larger clone, this may be a read error. The chain links TRBV12-3 or TRBV12-4 to TRBJ1-2; 8 bases map to TRBD1. The V gene end was trimmed by 5 bases and the J gene end by 7 bases; junction bases not matched to a gene: 9. The CDR3 has 14 amino acids. The CDR3: CASSDPQGTGGYTF. The CDR3 bases are TGTGCCAGCAGTGATCCTCAGGGGACAGGTGGCTACACCTTC.

This clonotype appeared many times. The chain joins TRBV12-3 or TRBV12-4 to TRBJ2-7; 7 bases line up with TRBD1. The trim removed 3 bases at V and 3 bases at J, leaving 5 bases unmatched. The CDR3 extends over 14 amino acids. This chain's CDR3 is CASSFGDRFYEQYF. The CDR3 DNA sequence: TGTGCCAGCAGTTTCGGGGACAGATTCTACGAGCAGTACTTC.

This clonotype was seen many times. This chain links TRBV11-3 with TRBJ2-1, with 12 bases matching TRBD2. The CDR3 loop spans 19 amino acids. Germline V gives CDR1 SGHNT, CDR2 YENEEA. The ends lost 5 bases at V and 2 bases at J; junction bases unmatched: 13. The CDR3 region has the DNA TGTGCCAGCAGCCTAATCGGCCTAGCGGGAGGGTCCGCCTACAATGAGCAGTTCTTC. Encoded protein: CASSLIGLAGGSAYNEQFF. Combining the CDR3 with reference TRBV11-3 and TRBJ2-1 gives the whole variable domain EAGVVQSPRYKIIEKKQPVAFWCNPISGHNTLYWYLQNLGQGPELLIRYENEEAVDDSQLPKDRFSAERLKGVDSTLKIQPAELGDSAVYLCASSLIGLAGGSAYNEQFFGPGTRLTVL.

V is TRBV12-3 or TRBV12-4 and J is TRBJ2-1; TRBD2 agrees at 12 bases. The CDR3 loop spans 18 amino acids. Germline trimming cut 7 bases from V and 3 bases from J; bases unmatched to any gene: 13. CDR3 sequence (DNA): TGTGCCAGCACTTTCGGTTCTAGCGGGAGGGCCCTCTACAATGAGCAGTTCTTC. Amino acids: CASTFGSSGRALYNEQFF.

This clonotype came up many times. The chain is built from TRBV2 and TRBJ2-7, with 10 bases identical to TRBD1. Per germline, CDR1 SNHLY and CDR2 FYNNEI. V lost 7 bases, J lost 5 bases, and 5 bases stayed unmatched. The CDR3 spans 13 residues. The CDR3 loop reads CASKGDRGNEQYF. CDR3 bases: TGTGCCAGCAAGGGGGACAGGGGCAACGAGCAGTACTTC. The variable domain in full, completed from reference TRBV2 and TRBJ2-7, reads EPEVTQTPSHQVTQMGQEVILRCVPISNHLYFYWYRQILGQKVEFLVSFYNNEISEKSEIFDDQFSVERPDGSNFTLKIRSTKLEDSAMYFCASKGDRGNEQYFGPGTRLTVT.

This chain links TRBV5-1 with TRBJ1-5, with unresolved D. This CDR3 has 13 residues. The germline gives CDR1 SGHRS, CDR2 YFSETQ. V was trimmed by 2 bases and J by 7 bases, leaving 10 bases between them. The CDR3 sequence is CASSLEGSQPQHF. The CDR3 DNA follows: TGCGCCAGCAGCTTAGAGGGTAGCCAGCCCCAGCATTTT.

This clonotype was seen many times. The V and J genes are TRBV9 and TRBJ2-5; D may be TRBD1 (5 bases). Per germline, CDR1 SGDLS and CDR2 YYNGEE. V lost 2 bases to trimming and J lost 2 bases, with 7 bases between them. CDR3 length: 13 amino acids. The CDR3: CASSVQGQETQYF. DNA of the CDR3: TGTGCCAGCAGCGTTCAGGGTCAAGAGACCCAGTACTTC.

This clonotype was observed a few times. The chain has TRBV30 and TRBJ1-3; 11 bases map to TRBD1. Germline assignment: CDR1 GTSNPN and CDR2 SVGIG (reference sequence). The CDR3 length is 15 residues. V dropped 5 bases and J dropped 3; count of bases not matched to a gene: 6. The CDR3 loop reads CAWAGTGGLGNTIYF. CDR3 DNA sequence: TGTGCCTGGGCCGGGACAGGGGGTCTTGGAAACACCATATATTTT. The entire variable domain, with the rest obtained from reference TRBV30 and TRBJ1-3, is as follows: SQTIHQWPATLVQPVGSPLSLECTVEGTSNPNLYWYRQAAGRGLQLLFYSVGIGQISSEVPQNLSASRPQDRQFILSSKKLLLSDSGFYLCAWAGTGGLGNTIYFGEGSWLTVV.

This clonotype showed up many times. The chain has TRBV2 and TRBJ2-7; D is undetermined. Trimming cost V 7 bases and J 0 bases, with 13 bases left between them. The CDR3 consists of 14 residues. CDR1 is SNHLY, CDR2 FYNNEI, per germline. The CDR3 DNA follows: TGTGCCAGCAAAGATCGGCAGGCCTCCTACGAGCAGTACTTC. This codes for CASKDRQASYEQYF.

This clonotype showed up many times. The rearrangement links TRBV3-1 to TRBJ1-1, with D hard to call. Germline V CDR1 and CDR2: LGHDT, YNNKEL (reference sequence). The CDR3 runs to 11 residues. The germline V and J ends were trimmed by 4 bases and 5 bases, with 5 bases remaining between them. CDR3 in DNA: TGTGCCAGCAGCCTTTTAACTGAAGCTTTCTTT. Encoded protein: CASSLLTEAFF. The full variable domain, with the rest looked up from reference TRBV3-1 and TRBJ1-1, is DTAVSQTPKYLVTQMGNDKSIKCEQNLGHDTMYWYKQDSKKFLKIMFSYNNKELIINETVPNRFSPKSPDKAHLNLHINSLELGDSAVYFCASSLLTEAFFGQGTRLTVV.

This clonotype turned up a few times. The V call is TRBV30, the J call TRBJ1-1; no clear D gene. Looked up from germline, CDR1 is GTSNPN and CDR2 is SVGIG (reference sequence). Deletions cut 0 bases from V and 10 bases from J, with 12 bases between. The CDR3 is 12 amino acids. CDR3 in DNA: TGTGCCTGGAGTGTAGTTTCCCCGGGAGCTTTCTTT. This gives the protein CAWSVVSPGAFF. The complete variable domain, with remaining parts taken from reference TRBV30 and TRBJ1-1, reads SQTIHQWPATLVQPVGSPLSLECTVEGTSNPNLYWYRQAAGRGLQLLFYSVGIGQISSEVPQNLSASRPQDRQFILSSKKLLLSDSGFYLCAWSVVSPGAFFGQGTRLTVV.

This clonotype was observed many times. The chain links TRBV20-1 to TRBJ2-1; 8 bases map to TRBD2. With V trimmed by 1 base and J by 3 bases, 5 bases remained unmatched. Germline V gene data show CDR1 as DFQATT and CDR2 as SNEGSKA (reference sequence). The CDR3 runs 15 residues. In nucleotides, the CDR3 is TGCAGTGCTAGAGGCCTAGCGGGTAACTACAATGAGCAGTTCTTC. Protein sequence: CSARGLAGNYNEQFF.

This clonotype has just a few counts. V usage is TRBV5-1 and J usage is TRBJ2-7; D might be TRBD1 or TRBD2, each matching 5 bases. Germline-derived CDR1 and CDR2 are SGHRS and YFSETQ. V dropped 4 bases and J dropped 0 bases, with 11 bases sitting between them. The CDR3 has 14 residues. CDR3 residues: CASSPGPPSYEQYF. The CDR3 DNA reads as TGCGCCAGCAGCCCGGGACCGCCCTCCTACGAGCAGTACTTC.

For this clonotype: One end of the junction varies from germline; a read error may be responsible. This chain connects TRBV28 to TRBJ2-2, with a tentative D call TRBD2 (5 bases). CDR1 and CDR2 from the germline V gene are MDHEN and SYDVKM. The CDR3 has 13 residues. CDR3 nucleotide sequence: TGTGCCAGCAGTTTAGGGTGGGCCGGGGAGCCGTTTTTT. It yields the protein CASSLGWAGEPFF.

This clonotype was found many times. The J gene is TRBJ2-5, the V gene TRBV28, with D possibly being TRBD2 (5 bases). CDR1 is MDHEN, CDR2 SYDVKM, per germline. Trimming took 5 bases from V and 2 from J, leaving 12 bases between them. This CDR3 is 14 amino acids long. Here the CDR3 DNA reads TGTGCCAGCAGTCGCGGCCGGGGTCAAGAGACCCAGTACTTC. Translating it yields CASSRGRGQETQYF.

There are many counts of this clonotype. The J gene is TRBJ2-1, the V gene TRBV14; D call uncertain. There are 16 residues in the CDR3. Trimming took off 4 bases at V and 2 bases at J, with 15 bases between the two ends. Germline CDR1 SGHDN, CDR2 FVKESK. The CDR3 spells CASSPPAPRPYNEQFF. CDR3 coding DNA: TGTGCCAGCAGCCCTCCCGCCCCCAGGCCCTACAATGAGCAGTTCTTC. Based on the CDR3 plus reference TRBV14 and TRBJ2-1, the full variable domain is EAGVTQFPSHSVIEKGQTVTLRCDPISGHDNLYWYRRVMGKEIKFLLHFVKESKQDESGMPNNRFLAERTGGTYSTLKVQPAELEDSGVYFCASSPPAPRPYNEQFFGPGTRLTVL.

This clonotype was seen many times. The V and J genes are TRBV30 and TRBJ2-7, with unresolved D. Trimming removed 3 bases at V and 3 bases at J, with 6 bases between. Germline V gene sequence: CDR1 GTSNPN, CDR2 SVGIG (reference sequence). The length of the CDR3 is 11 residues. The CDR3 bases are TGTGCCTGGAGACTGAGCTACGAGCAGTACTTC. It yields the protein CAWRLSYEQYF.

This clonotype has ten or more counts. This chain joins TRBV3-1 and TRBJ2-5; 10 nucleotides agree with TRBD2. The CDR3 spans 15 residues. V trimming: 4 bases; J trimming: 4 bases; junction bases outside the gene matches: 6. Germline V CDR1 and CDR2: LGHDT, YNNKEL (reference sequence). CDR3 protein: CASSRTGLARETQYF. The DNA for the CDR3 is TGTGCCAGCAGCCGGACGGGACTAGCGAGAGAGACCCAGTACTTC.

The V and J genes are TRBV11-2 and TRBJ2-7; 8 bases are a match to TRBD1. V was pared by 6 bases and J by 6 bases, with 10 bases of the junction left unmatched. The CDR3 runs 14 residues. CDR1 SGHAT and CDR2 FQNNGV come from the germline V gene. The CDR3 here is CASRRRAGGGEQYF. The CDR3 DNA reads as TGTGCCAGCAGACGGCGGGCAGGGGGCGGCGAGCAGTACTTC.

J is TRBJ2-7 and V is TRBV6-1; D gene uncertain. V shed 7 bases and J shed 7 bases, with 2 bases lying between them. Germline CDR1 is MNHNS and CDR2 is SASEGT. This CDR3 is 8 amino acids long. CDR3 loop: CASKEQYF. The CDR3 DNA follows: TGTGCCAGCAAAGAGCAGTACTTC.

This clonotype showed up many times. This rearrangement joins TRBV29-1 to TRBJ2-1; D not resolved. Germline V gene data show CDR1 as SQVTM and CDR2 as ANQGSEA. The CDR3 length is 13 residues. V dropped 5 bases and J dropped 2 bases, with 10 bases sitting between them. The CDR3: CSVRPAPYNEQFF. The CDR3 DNA follows: TGCAGCGTTCGGCCAGCCCCCTACAATGAGCAGTTCTTC.

Only a few counts were recorded for this clonotype. The chain couples TRBV2 to TRBJ2-6; no reliable D call. Per the germline V gene, CDR1 is SNHLY and CDR2 is FYNNEI. V lost 4 bases and J lost 0, with 10 bases in between. This CDR3 is 16 amino acids long. The CDR3 nucleotides are TGTGCCAGCAGTGCCGGACGGGCCTCTGGGGCCAACGTCCTGACTTTC. This encodes CASSAGRASGANVLTF.

The table lists this clonotype with many counts. Given a much more abundant clone one base away, this may be a read error. The gene calls are TRBV12-3 or TRBV12-4 and TRBJ2-5; no firm D call. Trimming cost V 3 bases and J 1 base, with 3 bases left between them. The CDR3 loop spans 12 amino acids. This chain's CDR3 is CASSFSQETQYF. In nucleotides, the CDR3 is TGTGCCAGCAGTTTCAGCCAAGAGACCCAGTACTTC.

Concerning this clonotype itself: The junction does not match germline at one end; this may be a read error. This chain connects TRBV28 to TRBJ2-7; 7 positions match TRBD2. The CDR3 runs 15 residues. Germline V gene sequence: CDR1 MDHEN, CDR2 SYDVKM. The CDR3 spells CASSLGGVPTYEQNF. The CDR3 DNA sequence: TGTGCCAGCAGTTTAGGGGGGGTGCCGACCTACGAGCAGAACTTC.

In this sample, this clonotype turned up many times. V usage is TRBV7-8 and J usage is TRBJ2-5; TRBD1 might be the D (6 bases). V lost 5 bases and J lost 10, with 11 bases in between. The CDR3 runs 11 residues. Germline V gives CDR1 SGHVS, CDR2 FQNEAQ. The DNA for the CDR3 is TGTGCCAGCAGCCTCCGGGACATCCAGTACTTC. Protein: CASSLRDIQYF. The full variable domain, in which reference TRBV7-8 and TRBJ2-5 provide the parts outside the CDR3, is GAGVSQSPRYKVAKRGQDVALRCDPISGHVSLFWYQQALGQGPEFLTYFQNEAQLDKSGLPSDRFFAERPEGSVSTLKIQRTQQEDSAVYLCASSLRDIQYFGPGTRLLVL.

The chain employs TRBV4-1 and TRBJ2-5; the D gene could be TRBD1 or TRBD2 (5 bases each). This CDR3 contains 14 residues. Between the trimmed V and J ends, which lost 0 bases and 5 bases, there was a span of 10 bases. Germline-derived CDR1 and CDR2 are MGHRA and YSYEKL. Written as DNA, the CDR3 is TGCGCCAGCAGCCAAGATCGGGGCAGGGAGACCCAGTACTTC. The encoded protein is CASSQDRGRETQYF.

This clonotype appeared many times. V is TRBV7-9 and J is TRBJ1-1; D is uncertain. V lost 3 bases, J lost 1 base, and 12 bases lay in between. The CDR3 runs 15 residues. Germline CDR1 and CDR2: SEHNR and FQNEAQ (reference sequence). The CDR3 region has the DNA TGTGCCAGCAGCTTTGTCTACCGAAGGAACACTGAAGCTTTCTTT. Translated: CASSFVYRRNTEAFF.